The clone carrying this T cell receptor beta chain has a single count. Its antigen is as yet unknown. Per the germline V gene, CDR1 is MNHEY and CDR2 is SMNVEV (reference sequence). The ends were cut back, 3 bases at V and 0 bases at J, with 6 bases in the middle. This CDR3 has 14 amino acids. These data come from a study of cytomegalovirus exposure and HLA in healthy donors. For the study at large: The 600 to 800 first-cohort repertoires shared a platform with the roughly 110 validation repertoires, as reported in a later analysis. General study findings and limits: Subsequent analysis found a tendency for first-cohort TCR clusters to co-occur within the 120 or so validation repertoires. There were a few CMV-associated chains whose specificity for CMV antigens was confirmed in vitro.

The donors were members of the validation cohort comprising approximately 120 subjects, separate from the approximately 670-subject first cohort. Here immunoSEQ multiplex PCR was the method, and the copy in TCRdb shows in-frame clones only, minus some. The data contain 90,000 to 140,000 clones, around 86% of them seen just once; the ten biggest clones take up about 4%. This sequence joins TRBV27 and TRBJ2-1; D unclear. Sequenced material: PBMCs. The sequence was obtained from a woman between 18 and 29 years old in good health and CMV-seropositive. In DNA, the CDR3 is TGTGCCAGCAGTTTGCGAAGCTCCTACAATGAGCAGTTCTTC. Translation gives CASSLRSSYNEQFF.